The 10 T cell receptor beta chains listed next were all sequenced from one sample in a study of human T cells and chemical hapten exposure. MiXCR, applied by TCRdb to the RACE reads, yields one record per CDR3 protein. The table includes more than 65,000 distinct CDR3 sequences, approximately 32% detected once. Time point meaning: patch test 1, 2 weeks after DPC sensitization. Treatment reported: therapeutic diphenylcyclopropenone sensitization with weekly scalp DPC. The sequencing here drew on whole blood, taken in connection with sensitization to the hapten diphenylcyclopropenone (DPC). Receptor source: a man aged 40-55 years with alopecia areata. Some clones in this sample may be carry-over from other donors' samples.

This chain uses TRBV28 with TRBJ1-1; D is uncertain. The CDR3 sequence is 14 residues long. Germline loops: CDR1 MDHEN, CDR2 SYDVKM. V was trimmed by 6 bases and J by 1 base, leaving 12 bases between them. The CDR3 DNA follows: TGTGCCAGCAGCCCCGCCGCCGAGAACACTGAAGCTTTCTTT. It encodes CASSPAAENTEAFF.

The chain joins TRBV7-2 to TRBJ1-5; 7 bases map to TRBD1. CDR3 length: 15 amino acids. Germline V gene data show CDR1 as SGHTA and CDR2 as FQGNSA. Losses at the gene ends were 1 base for V and 7 bases for J; bases not matched to a gene: 7. CDR3 residues: CASSLEGAREQPQHF. CDR3 nucleotide sequence: TGTGCCAGCAGCTTAGAGGGGGCGCGGGAGCAGCCCCAGCATTTT.

The CDR3 DNA follows: TGTGCCATCAGCGAAGGTGGCAGTTACTACGAGCAGTACTTC. Translation: CAISEGGSYYEQYF. This sequence joins TRBV10-3 and TRBJ2-7; D not resolved. Trimming cost V 6 bases and J 3 bases, with 15 bases left between them. This CDR3 is built from 14 residues. Germline values: CDR1 ENHRY, CDR2 SYGVKD.

The chain recombines TRBV2 with TRBJ1-5, with D maybe TRBD1 (5 bases). Looked up from germline, CDR1 is SNHLY and CDR2 is FYNNEI. CDR3 length: 15 residues. Trimming cost V 4 bases and J 0 bases, with 10 bases left between them. For the CDR3, the DNA is TGTGCCAGCAGTGTAGACAGTCTTAGCAATCAGCCCCAGCATTTT. Residues: CASSVDSLSNQPQHF.

The chain is built from TRBV11-1 and TRBJ1-6, with 7 nucleotides matching TRBD1. Germline CDR1 SGHAT, CDR2 FQDESV (reference sequence). Losses at the gene ends were 5 bases for V and 9 bases for J; bases not matched to a gene: 10. This CDR3 has 15 residues. The CDR3 loop reads CASSPTGTVFSPLHF. The CDR3 DNA reads TGTGCCAGCAGCCCCACCGGGACAGTGTTTTCACCCCTCCACTTT.

The V call is TRBV20-1, the J call TRBJ1-5; tentative D call: TRBD1 (6 bases). Trimming pared 6 bases from V and 0 bases from J, leaving 9 bases between. This CDR3 is 13 amino acids long. Germline V gives CDR1 DFQATT, CDR2 SNEGSKA (reference sequence). CDR3 residues: CSASGDSNQPQHF. In nucleotides, the CDR3 is TGCAGTGCGTCAGGGGATAGCAATCAGCCCCAGCATTTT.

The chain is built from TRBV28 and TRBJ2-5; D is unresolved. The germline gives CDR1 MDHEN, CDR2 SYDVKM. The CDR3 totals 13 residues. The V gene lost 2 bases and the J gene lost 5 bases, with 9 bases spanning the gap. CDR3 loop: CASSLSLSETQYF. The CDR3 DNA sequence: TGTGCCAGCAGTTTAAGCCTCTCGGAGACCCAGTACTTC.

CDR3 bases: TGTGCCAGCAGTTTTCTACAGGGTAACAATCAGCCCCAGCATTTT. Protein sequence: CASSFLQGNNQPQHF. V gene TRBV28 combines with J gene TRBJ1-5; tentatively, D is TRBD1 (6 bases). The V gene's germline CDR1 is MDHEN and CDR2 SYDVKM. The CDR3 is 15 amino acids. Trimming left V 3 bases short and J 3 bases short, with 12 bases between.

Here the CDR3 DNA reads TGTGCCAGCAGCCTTGCAGCGTTGGGCGGGGAGCTGTTTTTT. It specifies CASSLAALGGELFF. The chain carries TRBV14 and TRBJ2-2; D call uncertain. The CDR3 spans 14 residues. Germline loops: CDR1 SGHDN, CDR2 FVKESK. V was shortened by 4 bases and J by 7 bases, with 13 bases between the two germline ends.

This clonotype has a handful of counts. The CDR3 spells CSARDYTGTPTDTQYF. The CDR3 DNA is TGCAGTGCTAGAGACTACACTGGGACTCCCACAGATACGCAGTATTTT. This rearrangement joins TRBV20-1 to TRBJ2-3, with D possibly matching TRBD2 (6 bases). The CDR3 spans 16 residues. Trimming removed 0 bases at V and 2 bases at J, with 15 bases between. The germline gives CDR1 DFQATT, CDR2 SNEGSKA (reference sequence).